One and the same sample provided the 15 T cell receptor beta chains below, sequenced in a study of T cells in Graves' hyperthyroidism and ophthalmopathy. Amplification targeted TCR beta CDR3 regions from RNA transcripts. The HTBI primer set served for first-round RT-PCR of the TCR CDR3. TCRdb recomputed calls from the multiplex PCR reads with MiXCR, one row per CDR3 protein. The sample holds about 640,000 distinct CDR3 sequences; less than 25% are singletons and the top ten take roughly a third. The sequencing input was blood. These receptors all stem from a man aged 30 to 39 with Graves' ophthalmopathy.

This clonotype was seen more than once but under ten times. The chain recombines TRBV5-1 with TRBJ1-2, with D unclear. CDR3 size: 15 residues. Germline assignment: CDR1 SGHRS and CDR2 YFSETQ. The V gene lost 0 bases and the J gene lost 6 bases, with 15 bases spanning the gap. CDR3 in amino acids: CASSLAMGGEDGYTF. The CDR3 bases are TGCGCCAGCAGCTTGGCCATGGGCGGTGAGGATGGCTACACCTTC.

In its sample, this clonotype was seen a few times. Written as DNA, the CDR3 is TGTGCCATCCGCCCCGTGGGCTCCTACGAGCAGTACTTC. Encoded protein: CAIRPVGSYEQYF. J is TRBJ2-7 and V is TRBV10-3; D uncertain. Trimming removed 8 bases at V and 0 bases at J, with 11 bases between. The CDR3 runs 13 residues. Germline loops: CDR1 ENHRY, CDR2 SYGVKD.

The sample holds many counts of this clonotype. J is TRBJ2-3 and V is TRBV7-9; TRBD1 agrees at 8 bases. V shed 5 bases, J shed 5 bases, and the junction held 9 bases outside the gene matches. Germline CDR1 and CDR2: SEHNR and FQNEAQ (reference sequence). This CDR3 has 15 amino acids. The CDR3 coding sequence is TGTGCCAGCAGCCCTACCGGGACAGGAGGAGATACGCAGTATTTT. It yields the protein CASSPTGTGGDTQYF.

This clonotype was seen only a few times. The rearrangement uses TRBV24-1 and TRBJ1-2; 11 bases agree with TRBD1. This CDR3 is built from 15 residues. V dropped 3 bases and J dropped 3; count of bases not matched to a gene: 2. Per germline, CDR1 KGHDR and CDR2 SFDVKD. Here the CDR3 reads CATSDGQGADYGYTF. In DNA, the CDR3 is TGTGCCACCAGTGATGGACAGGGGGCGGACTATGGCTACACCTTC.

A few counts support this clonotype. The V and J genes are TRBV4-1 and TRBJ1-5, with D perhaps TRBD1 (5 bases). Germline V gene sequence: CDR1 MGHRA, CDR2 YSYEKL. V was shortened by 3 bases and J by 7 bases, with 19 bases between the two germline ends. CDR3 length equals 16 residues. The CDR3 nucleotides read TGCGCCAGCAGCCAGGGACCCGTACCCTTCGGCCAGCCCCAGCATTTT. Its translation is CASSQGPVPFGQPQHF.

The chain employs TRBV5-8 and TRBJ2-7, with D perhaps assigned TRBD1 or TRBD2 (6 bases each). CDR1 and CDR2 (germline): SGHTS, YDEGEE. The germline V and J ends were trimmed by 6 bases and 5 bases, with 24 bases remaining between them. The CDR3 sequence is 16 residues long. As DNA, the CDR3 is TGTGCCAGCACCCCCGGGGGCCCGGATAAAGGCCACGAGCAGTACTTC. It encodes CASTPGGPDKGHEQYF.

There are many counts of this clonotype. The rearrangement links TRBV20-1 to TRBJ1-5; 8 nucleotides align to TRBD1. Germline CDR1 reads DFQATT; CDR2 reads SNEGSKA (reference sequence). V was pared by 2 bases and J by 6 bases, with 3 bases of the junction left unmatched. The CDR3 has 13 residues. CDR3: CSARQGASQPQHF. In DNA, the CDR3 is TGCAGTGCTAGACAGGGGGCAAGTCAGCCCCAGCATTTT.

The chain uses TRBV6-1 and TRBJ2-5, with 7 bases that match TRBD1. Germline trimming cut 10 bases from V and 5 bases from J; bases unmatched to any gene: 10. Germline values: CDR1 MNHNS, CDR2 SASEGT. This CDR3 has 13 amino acids. CDR3 in amino acids: CANRAGTAETQYF. The CDR3 coding sequence is TGTGCCAACAGAGCCGGGACAGCGGAGACCCAGTACTTC.

There are a few counts of this clonotype. The chain employs TRBV4-1 and TRBJ2-7; D is ambiguous. CDR1 is MGHRA, CDR2 YSYEKL, per germline. The CDR3 length is 16 residues. V lost 0 bases, J lost 2 bases, and 14 bases lay in between. CDR3 in DNA: TGCGCCAGCAGCCAAGATTCCTCGTGGCCACCCTACGAGCAGTACTTC. It yields the protein CASSQDSSWPPYEQYF.

This rearrangement joins TRBV20-1 to TRBJ1-2, with unresolved D. Germline loops: CDR1 DFQATT, CDR2 SNEGSKA (reference sequence). The V end lost 2 bases, the J end lost 7 bases, and 17 bases lay between the germline ends. The CDR3 runs 14 residues. The CDR3 loop reads CSARRFGEEGGYTF. CDR3 sequence (DNA): TGCAGTGCTAGACGGTTTGGGGAGGAGGGTGGCTACACCTTC.

This chain links TRBV20-1 with TRBJ2-7; 12 bases fit TRBD2. The trim removed 6 bases at V and 5 bases at J, leaving 11 bases unmatched. Germline V gene sequence: CDR1 DFQATT, CDR2 SNEGSKA (reference sequence). The CDR3 is 15 amino acids. The DNA for the CDR3 is TGCAGTGCAAAAACACTAGCGGGAGGACCCAACGAGCAGTACTTC. Protein sequence: CSAKTLAGGPNEQYF.

This clonotype was picked up many times. This chain links TRBV7-8 with TRBJ1-1, with D maybe TRBD1 (5 bases). Germline V gene sequence: CDR1 SGHVS, CDR2 FQNEAQ. V lost 5 bases and J 6 bases, leaving 10 bases between the germline ends. CDR3 size: 12 residues. In DNA, the CDR3 is TGTGCCAGCAGCCTGGGACTCCCTGAAGCTTTCTTT. Its translation: CASSLGLPEAFF.

The count of this clonotype is one. This chain links TRBV27 with TRBJ1-6, with 8 bases identical to TRBD1. The CDR3 consists of 14 residues. Looked up from germline, CDR1 is MNHEY and CDR2 is SMNVEV (reference sequence). Trimming took 5 bases from V and 10 from J; bases not matched to a gene: 7. CDR3 residues: CASSLRDRSSPLHF. The CDR3 coding sequence is TGTGCCAGCAGTCTCCGGGACAGGTCCTCACCCCTCCACTTT.

The CDR3 reads CASSVTWGDSYEQYF. The CDR3 DNA reads as TGTGCCAGCAGCGTCACGTGGGGGGATTCCTACGAGCAGTACTTC. The V call is TRBV9, the J call TRBJ2-7, with a tentative D call TRBD2 (6 bases). Germline CDR1 SGDLS, CDR2 YYNGEE. The ends were cut back, 2 bases at V and 1 base at J, with 13 bases in the middle. The CDR3 has 15 residues.

The chain links TRBV9 to TRBJ1-1; D unresolved. The CDR3 is 16 residues long. Germline V gene lookup returns CDR1 SGDLS and CDR2 YYNGEE. The V and J ends lost 3 bases and 1 base respectively, with 16 bases between them. In DNA form, the CDR3 reads TGTGCCAGCAGCGGATCCCCCGCCGTACCGAACACTGAAGCTTTCTTT. This translates into CASSGSPAVPNTEAFF.